A selection of T cell receptor beta chains follows, all from one sample in a study of blood T cell repertoires in COVID-19. Profiled with immunoSEQ multiplex PCR; TCRdb holds only in-frame clones, not every one. This repertoire shows some 37,000 clones, 80% to 90% found once; its top ten account for approximately 10%. The sequencing input was peripheral blood. The receptors shown here come from a woman aged 70 to 79 with acute or convalescent COVID-19. Each CDR3 is given with its conserved first and last residue. D genes are given only for firm matches. Size tells how often a clone was seen (once, few, many) or the class of an expanded clone, and some rows leave it out.

CDR3aa: CATCQAGGGTEAFF
CDR3nt: TGCGCCACCTGCCAGGCGGGGGGCGGCACTGAAGCTTTCTTT
d_gene: NA
j_gene: TRBJ1-1
v_gene: TRBV10-2
abundance: NA

CDR3aa: CASSFVGTGTNQPQHF
CDR3nt: TGTGCCAGCAGCTTCGTCGGTACAGGGACCAATCAGCCCCAGCATTTT
d_gene: NA
j_gene: TRBJ1-5
v_gene: TRBV4-2
abundance: NA

CDR3aa: CASSATTYNEQFF
CDR3nt: TGTGCCAGCTCTGCGACTACCTACAATGAGCAGTTCTTC
d_gene: NA
j_gene: TRBJ2-1
v_gene: TRBV7-3
abundance: NA

CDR3aa: CASSDYRGTEAFF
CDR3nt: TGTGCCAGCAGCGACTACAGGGGTACTGAAGCTTTCTTT
d_gene: TRBD1
j_gene: TRBJ1-1
v_gene: TRBV9
abundance: NA

CDR3aa: CASSQDSRGTGREAFF
CDR3nt: TGTGCCAGCAGCCAAGATAGTAGAGGGACAGGTCGTGAAGCTTTCTTT
d_gene: TRBD1
j_gene: TRBJ1-1
v_gene: TRBV4-2
abundance: NA

CDR3aa: CASSRDYNTGELFF
CDR3nt: TGTGCCAGCAGCAGGGACTATAACACCGGGGAGCTGTTTTTT
d_gene: TRBD2
j_gene: TRBJ2-2
v_gene: TRBV7-2
abundance: NA

CDR3aa: CASRRGGNTEAFF
CDR3nt: TGTGCCAGCAGGCGAGGGGGTAACACTGAAGCTTTCTTT
d_gene: NA
j_gene: TRBJ1-1
v_gene: TRBV6-5
abundance: NA

CDR3aa: CASSGQLAGGTGETQYF
CDR3nt: TGTGCCAGCTCCGGCCAGTTAGCGGGAGGGACCGGAGAGACCCAGTACTTC
d_gene: TRBD2
j_gene: TRBJ2-5
v_gene: TRBV18
abundance: NA

CDR3aa: CASSHQGTEPTEAFF
CDR3nt: TGTGCCAGCAGCCATCAGGGTACGGAACCGACTGAAGCTTTCTTT
d_gene: NA
j_gene: TRBJ1-1
v_gene: TRBV7-9
abundance: NA

CDR3aa: CATSDRMRGTGNNEQFF
CDR3nt: TGTGCCACCAGTGATCGGATGAGGGGGACAGGCAACAATGAGCAGTTCTTC
d_gene: TRBD1
j_gene: TRBJ2-1
v_gene: TRBV24-1
abundance: NA

CDR3aa: CASSKGLDPAGVTEAFF
CDR3nt: TGTGCCAGCAGCAAAGGTTTGGATCCGGCAGGGGTTACTGAAGCTTTCTTT
d_gene: NA
j_gene: TRBJ1-1
v_gene: TRBV21-1
abundance: NA

CDR3aa: CASSPSTGGAGTEAFF
CDR3nt: TGTGCCAGCTCACCATCCACAGGGGGCGCAGGGACTGAAGCTTTCTTT
d_gene: TRBD1
j_gene: TRBJ1-1
v_gene: TRBV18
abundance: NA

CDR3aa: CASSLESGMSPLHF
CDR3nt: TGCGCCAGCAGCTTGGAGTCAGGGATGTCACCCCTCCACTTT
d_gene: NA
j_gene: TRBJ1-6
v_gene: TRBV5-1
abundance: NA

CDR3aa: CATSDYRGGELFF
CDR3nt: TGTGCCACCAGTGATTACAGGGGCGGGGAGCTGTTTTTT
d_gene: TRBD1
j_gene: TRBJ2-2
v_gene: TRBV24-1
abundance: NA

CDR3aa: CASSLGGQGNQPQHF
CDR3nt: TGTGCCAGCAGCTTAGGTGGGCAGGGCAATCAGCCCCAGCATTTT
d_gene: NA
j_gene: TRBJ1-5
v_gene: TRBV7-9
abundance: NA

CDR3aa: CANSFQTPPNEKLFF
CDR3nt: TGCGCCAACAGCTTCCAGACACCGCCTAATGAAAAACTGTTTTTT
d_gene: NA
j_gene: TRBJ1-4
v_gene: TRBV5-1
abundance: NA

CDR3aa: CASSEQGANTGELFF
CDR3nt: TGTGCCAGCAGTGAACAGGGGGCGAACACCGGGGAGCTGTTTTTT
d_gene: TRBD1
j_gene: TRBJ2-2
v_gene: TRBV2
abundance: NA

CDR3aa: CASSILVAKNIQYF
CDR3nt: TGTGCCAGCAGTATACTGGTAGCCAAAAACATTCAGTACTTC
d_gene: NA
j_gene: TRBJ2-4
v_gene: TRBV2
abundance: NA

CDR3aa: CASSLDVFSGGPSSTDTQYF
CDR3nt: TGTGCCAGCAGCTTAGACGTGTTTAGCGGGGGGCCCTCTAGCACAGATACGCAGTATTTT
d_gene: TRBD2
j_gene: TRBJ2-3
v_gene: TRBV11-2
abundance: NA

CDR3aa: CASSLGASGGTDTQYF
CDR3nt: TGTGCCAGCAGCTTAGGGGCTAGCGGGGGCACAGATACGCAGTATTTT
d_gene: TRBD2
j_gene: TRBJ2-3
v_gene: TRBV11-2
abundance: NA

CDR3aa: CASSSGQTNTEAFF
CDR3nt: TGTGCCAGCAGCTCGGGACAGACGAACACTGAAGCTTTCTTT
d_gene: TRBD1
j_gene: TRBJ1-1
v_gene: TRBV11-2
abundance: once

CDR3aa: CASSEGLAGDLTGELFF
CDR3nt: TGTGCCAGCAGTGAAGGACTAGCGGGGGACCTCACCGGGGAGCTGTTTTTT
d_gene: TRBD2
j_gene: TRBJ2-2
v_gene: TRBV2
abundance: NA

CDR3aa: CASSSTPGTQNSAGELFF
CDR3nt: TGTGCCAGCAGCTCTACACCCGGGACACAAAATTCAGCCGGGGAGCTGTTTTTT
d_gene: NA
j_gene: TRBJ2-2
v_gene: TRBV7-2
abundance: NA

CDR3aa: CASSNEPAGTSDNEQFF
CDR3nt: TGTGCCAGTAGTAATGAACCCGCCGGGACTAGCGACAATGAGCAGTTCTTC
d_gene: TRBD2
j_gene: TRBJ2-1
v_gene: TRBV19
abundance: NA